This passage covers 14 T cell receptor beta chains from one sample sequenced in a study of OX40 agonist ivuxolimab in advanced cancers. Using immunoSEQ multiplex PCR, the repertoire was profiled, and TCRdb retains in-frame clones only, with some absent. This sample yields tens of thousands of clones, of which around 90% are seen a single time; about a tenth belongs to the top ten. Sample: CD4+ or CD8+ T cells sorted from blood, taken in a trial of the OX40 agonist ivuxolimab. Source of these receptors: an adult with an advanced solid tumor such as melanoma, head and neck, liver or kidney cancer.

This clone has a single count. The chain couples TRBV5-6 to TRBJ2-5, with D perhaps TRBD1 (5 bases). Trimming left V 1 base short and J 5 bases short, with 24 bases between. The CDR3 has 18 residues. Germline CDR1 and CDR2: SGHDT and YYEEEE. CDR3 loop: CASSLMFLGADPRETQYF. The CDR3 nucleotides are TGTGCCAGCAGCTTGATGTTTCTTGGGGCGGACCCCCGGGAGACCCAGTACTTC.

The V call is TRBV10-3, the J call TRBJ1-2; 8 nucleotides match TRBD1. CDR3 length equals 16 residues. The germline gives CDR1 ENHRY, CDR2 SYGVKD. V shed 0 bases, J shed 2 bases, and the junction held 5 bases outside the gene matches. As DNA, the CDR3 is TGTGCCATCAGTGAGTCCGATCGGACAGGGAACTATGGCTACACCTTC. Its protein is CAISESDRTGNYGYTF.

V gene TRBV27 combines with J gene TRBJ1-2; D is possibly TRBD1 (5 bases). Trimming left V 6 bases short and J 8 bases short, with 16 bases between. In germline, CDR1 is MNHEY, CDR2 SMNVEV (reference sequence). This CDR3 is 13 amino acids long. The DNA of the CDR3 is TGTGCCAGCAGCACTCTGGGGGGTGGGGGCTACACCTTC. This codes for CASSTLGGGGYTF.

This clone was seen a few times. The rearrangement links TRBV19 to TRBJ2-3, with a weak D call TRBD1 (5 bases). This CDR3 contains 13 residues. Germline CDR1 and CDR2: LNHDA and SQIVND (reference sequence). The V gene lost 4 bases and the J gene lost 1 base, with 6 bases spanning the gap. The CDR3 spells CASSTRGTDTQYF. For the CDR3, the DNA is TGTGCCAGTAGTACCAGGGGCACAGATACGCAGTATTTT.

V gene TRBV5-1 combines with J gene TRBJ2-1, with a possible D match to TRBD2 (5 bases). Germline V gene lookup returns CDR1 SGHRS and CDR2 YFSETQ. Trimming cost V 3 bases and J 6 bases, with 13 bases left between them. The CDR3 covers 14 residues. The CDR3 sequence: CASSYRGGPNEQFF. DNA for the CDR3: TGCGCCAGCAGCTACCGAGGAGGCCCCAATGAGCAGTTCTTC.

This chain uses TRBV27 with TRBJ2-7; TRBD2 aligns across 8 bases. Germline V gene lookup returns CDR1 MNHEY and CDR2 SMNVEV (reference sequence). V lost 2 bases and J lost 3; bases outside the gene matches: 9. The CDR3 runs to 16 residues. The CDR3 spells CASSLIPSGGLYEQYF. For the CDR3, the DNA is TGTGCCAGCAGTTTAATTCCCAGCGGGGGCCTCTACGAGCAGTACTTC.

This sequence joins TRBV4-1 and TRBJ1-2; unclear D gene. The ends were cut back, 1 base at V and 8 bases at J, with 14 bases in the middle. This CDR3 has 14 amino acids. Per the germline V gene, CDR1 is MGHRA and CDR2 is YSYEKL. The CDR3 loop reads CASSQGRQSGGYTF. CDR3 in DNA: TGCGCCAGCAGCCAAGGCAGACAATCAGGAGGCTACACCTTC.

CDR3 in amino acids: CASLKGLVNTEAFF. Here the CDR3 DNA reads TGTGCCAGCCTAAAGGGCCTGGTGAACACTGAAGCTTTCTTT. This chain joins TRBV2 and TRBJ1-1; D ambiguous. The germline gives CDR1 SNHLY, CDR2 FYNNEI. Trimming removed 8 bases at V and 0 bases at J, with 13 bases between. The CDR3 has 14 residues.

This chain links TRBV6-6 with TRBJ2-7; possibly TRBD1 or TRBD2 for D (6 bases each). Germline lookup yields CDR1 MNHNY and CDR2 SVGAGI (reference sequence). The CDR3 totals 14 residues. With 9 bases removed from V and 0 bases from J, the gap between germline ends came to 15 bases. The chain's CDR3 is CASSPWGASYEQYF. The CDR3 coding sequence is TGTGCCAGTTCTCCGTGGGGGGCCTCCTACGAGCAGTACTTC.

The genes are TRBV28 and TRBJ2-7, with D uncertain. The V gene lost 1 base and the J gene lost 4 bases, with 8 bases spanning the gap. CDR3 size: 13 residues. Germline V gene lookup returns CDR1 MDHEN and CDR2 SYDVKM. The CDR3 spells CASSLSPDYEQYF. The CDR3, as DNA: TGTGCCAGCAGTTTATCCCCGGATTACGAGCAGTACTTC. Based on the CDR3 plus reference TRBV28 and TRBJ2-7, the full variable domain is DVKVTQSSRYLVKRTGEKVFLECVQDMDHENMFWYRQDPGLGLRLIYFSYDVKMKEKGDIPEGYSVSREKKERFSLILESASTNQTSMYLCASSLSPDYEQYFGPGTRLTVT.

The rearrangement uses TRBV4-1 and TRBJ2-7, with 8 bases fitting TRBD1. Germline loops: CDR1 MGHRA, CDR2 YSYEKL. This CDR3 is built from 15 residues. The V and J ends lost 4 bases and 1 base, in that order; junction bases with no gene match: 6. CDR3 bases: TGCGCCAGCAGCCGCGACAGGGGTGGGTCCTACGAGCAGTACTTC. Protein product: CASSRDRGGSYEQYF.

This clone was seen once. The CDR3 reads CASSLFVSSGNTIYF. In DNA, the CDR3 is TGTGCCAGCAGCTTGTTCGTCAGCTCTGGAAACACCATATATTTT. The rearrangement links TRBV5-8 to TRBJ1-3; no reliable D call. The CDR3 is 15 amino acids. Germline loops: CDR1 SGHTS, CDR2 YDEGEE. V was cut by 1 base and J by 0 bases, with 8 bases left in between.

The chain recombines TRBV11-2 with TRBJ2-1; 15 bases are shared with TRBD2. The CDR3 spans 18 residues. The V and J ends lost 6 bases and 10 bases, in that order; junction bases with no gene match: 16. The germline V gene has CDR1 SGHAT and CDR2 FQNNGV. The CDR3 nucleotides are TGTGCCAGCAGGTCTCCGGGACTAGCGGGAGGCCTAGCCGGGGAGCAGTTCTTC. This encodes CASRSPGLAGGLAGEQFF.

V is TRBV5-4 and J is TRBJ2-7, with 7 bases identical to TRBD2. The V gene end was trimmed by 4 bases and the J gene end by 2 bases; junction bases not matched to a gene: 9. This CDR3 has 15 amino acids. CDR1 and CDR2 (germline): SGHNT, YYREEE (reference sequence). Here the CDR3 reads CASSLDSGLPYEQYF. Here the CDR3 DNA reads TGTGCCAGCAGCCTCGATAGCGGGCTGCCCTACGAGCAGTACTTC.